This TCR beta chain was documented in a study of vaccination and CD4 T cells after COVID-19. Study background: The convalescents were made up of six males and four females, two of whom were Hispanic. Participants received two doses of either BNT162b2 or mRNA-1273 vaccine.

Study-wide findings and caveats: In convalescent patients, 304 of 307 vaccine-specific clones were mono-reactive for SARS-CoV-2 spike. Within the convalescent patients, a median approximately 86% of the SARS-CoV-2-reactive clones were ones that appeared only post-vaccination.

Indicated time point: late sampling 161 to 241 days after vaccination in a few convalescent patients. For this clonotype: As yet, its antigen is unknown.

MiXCR, applied by TCRdb to the PCR reads, yields one record per CDR3 protein. The sample consists of about 29,000 distinct CDR3 sequences, roughly 45% of them appearing once. Trimming shortened V by 3 bases and J by 4 bases, and 9 bases separated the two germline ends. This CDR3 spans 13 amino acids. CDR1 is KGHSH and CDR2 is LQKENI in the germline V gene. The source of this sequence is a human donor who had recovered from COVID-19. V gene TRBV18 combines with J gene TRBJ2-5, with TRBD1 as a possible D gene (5 bases). The sequences come from CD4+ T cells from blood, collected about 7 months after SARS-CoV-2 vaccination. CDR3 amino acids: CASSPGQGETQYF. In nucleotides, the CDR3 is TGTGCCAGCTCACCTGGGCAGGGAGAGACCCAGTACTTC. The whole variable domain, remainder taken from reference TRBV18 and TRBJ2-5, is NAGVMQNPRHLVRRRGQEARLRCSPMKGHSHVYWYRQLPEEGLKFMVYLQKENIIDESGMPKERFSAEFPKEGPSILRIQQVVRGDSAAYFCASSPGQGETQYFGPGTRLLVL.